Here is one TCR beta chain with its context. This entry comes from a study of blood T cell repertoires in COVID-19. Looking at the study overall: There were acute and convalescent COVID-19 samples, and they came from the United States, Italy and Spain. T cells, B-cell-depleted T cells, or PBMCs provided the cDNA or gDNA that served as material.

CDR1 is SGDLS and CDR2 is YYNGEE in the germline V gene. V lost 3 bases to trimming and J lost 2 bases, with 18 bases between them. This CDR3 has 16 residues. As originally analysed: By means of reference gene primer amplification, nucleated cell counts were estimated. This table comes from immunoSEQ multiplex PCR, and its TCRdb copy is limited to in-frame clones, with some not included. D and trimming were read from the DNA, whereas the V and J calls and clone size are those reported in that table. This table has more than 50,000 clones, 70% to 80% appearing once. The rearrangement joins TRBV9 to TRBJ2-7; D not resolved. What was sequenced was peripheral blood. The TCR originated in a woman older than 75 with acute or convalescent COVID-19. The DNA for the CDR3 is TGTGCCAGCAGCGCCGGTACCCCATCGATTACCTACGAGCAGTACTTC. This sequence encodes CASSAGTPSITYEQYF.